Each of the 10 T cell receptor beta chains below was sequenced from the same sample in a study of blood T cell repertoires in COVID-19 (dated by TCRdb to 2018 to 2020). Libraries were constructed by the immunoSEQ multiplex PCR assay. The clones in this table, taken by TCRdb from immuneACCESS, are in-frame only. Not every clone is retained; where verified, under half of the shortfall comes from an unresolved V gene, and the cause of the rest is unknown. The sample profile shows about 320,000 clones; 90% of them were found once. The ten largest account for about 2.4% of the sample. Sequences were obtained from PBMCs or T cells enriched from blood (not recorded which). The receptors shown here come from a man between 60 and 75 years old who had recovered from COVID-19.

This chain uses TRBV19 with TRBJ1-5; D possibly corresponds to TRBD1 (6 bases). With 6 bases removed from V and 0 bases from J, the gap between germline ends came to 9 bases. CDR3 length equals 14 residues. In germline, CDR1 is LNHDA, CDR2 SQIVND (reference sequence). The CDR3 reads CASSYRDSNQPQHF. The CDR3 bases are TGTGCCAGTAGCTACAGGGATAGCAATCAGCCCCAGCATTTT.

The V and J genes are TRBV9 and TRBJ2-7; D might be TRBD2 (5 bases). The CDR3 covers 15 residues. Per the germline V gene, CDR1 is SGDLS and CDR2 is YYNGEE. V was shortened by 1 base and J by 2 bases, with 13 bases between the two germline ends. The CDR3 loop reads CASSVRAGETYEQYF. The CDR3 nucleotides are TGTGCCAGCAGCGTAAGGGCTGGGGAGACCTACGAGCAGTACTTC.

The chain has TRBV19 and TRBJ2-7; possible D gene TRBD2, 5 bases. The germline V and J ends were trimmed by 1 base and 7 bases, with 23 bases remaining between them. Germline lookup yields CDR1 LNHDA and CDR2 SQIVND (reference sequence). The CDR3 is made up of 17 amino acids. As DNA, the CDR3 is TGTGCCAGTAGTATAGGCCTAATGGCGGGCCTATTGGGGGAGCAGTACTTC. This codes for CASSIGLMAGLLGEQYF.

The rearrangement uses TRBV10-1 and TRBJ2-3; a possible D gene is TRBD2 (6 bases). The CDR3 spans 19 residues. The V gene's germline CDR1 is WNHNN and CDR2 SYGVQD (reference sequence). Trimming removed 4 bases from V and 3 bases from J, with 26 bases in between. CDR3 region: CASSATAFTGTQATDTQYF. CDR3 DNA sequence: TGCGCCAGCAGTGCGACTGCCTTTACCGGGACTCAAGCAACAGATACGCAGTATTTT.

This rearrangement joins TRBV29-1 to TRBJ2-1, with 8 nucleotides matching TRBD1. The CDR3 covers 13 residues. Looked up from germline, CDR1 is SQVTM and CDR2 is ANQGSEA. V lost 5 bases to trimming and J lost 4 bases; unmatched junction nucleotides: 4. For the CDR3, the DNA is TGCAGCGTTTCAGGGGGCGATTACAATGAGCAGTTCTTC. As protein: CSVSGGDYNEQFF.

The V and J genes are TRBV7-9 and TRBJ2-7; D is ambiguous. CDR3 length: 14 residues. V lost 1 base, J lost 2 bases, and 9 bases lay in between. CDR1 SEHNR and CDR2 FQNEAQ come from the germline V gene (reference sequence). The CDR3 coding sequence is TGTGCCAGCAGCTTAGTAGCCACGACCTACGAGCAGTACTTC. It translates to CASSLVATTYEQYF. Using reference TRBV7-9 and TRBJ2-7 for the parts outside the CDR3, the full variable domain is DTGVSQNPRHKITKRGQNVTFRCDPISEHNRLYWYRQTLGQGPEFLTYFQNEAQLEKSRLLSDRFSAERPKGSFSTLEIQRTEQGDSAMYLCASSLVATTYEQYFGPGTRLTVT.

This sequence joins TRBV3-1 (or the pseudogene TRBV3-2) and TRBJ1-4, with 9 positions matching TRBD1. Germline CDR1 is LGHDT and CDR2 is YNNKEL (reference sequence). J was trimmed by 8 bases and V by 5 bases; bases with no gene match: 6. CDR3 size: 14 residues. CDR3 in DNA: TGTGCCAGCAGCGGGGGACAGGGTTACGAAAAACTGTTTTTT. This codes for CASSGGQGYEKLFF.

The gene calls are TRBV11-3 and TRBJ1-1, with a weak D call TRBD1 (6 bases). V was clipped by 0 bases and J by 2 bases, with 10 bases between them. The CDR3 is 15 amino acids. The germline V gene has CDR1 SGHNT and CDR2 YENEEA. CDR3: CASSLDGQTNTEAFF. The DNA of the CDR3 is TGTGCCAGCAGCTTAGATGGACAGACTAACACTGAAGCTTTCTTT. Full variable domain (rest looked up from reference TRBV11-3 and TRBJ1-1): EAGVVQSPRYKIIEKKQPVAFWCNPISGHNTLYWYLQNLGQGPELLIRYENEEAVDDSQLPKDRFSAERLKGVDSTLKIQPAELGDSAVYLCASSLDGQTNTEAFFGQGTRLTVV.

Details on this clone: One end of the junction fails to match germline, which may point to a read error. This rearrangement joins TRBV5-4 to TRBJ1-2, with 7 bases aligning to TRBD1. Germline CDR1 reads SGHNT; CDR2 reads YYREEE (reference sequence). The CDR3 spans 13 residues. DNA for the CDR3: TGTGCCAGCAGTTTGGACAGGATAGGTGGCTACACCTTC. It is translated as CASSLDRIGGYTF.

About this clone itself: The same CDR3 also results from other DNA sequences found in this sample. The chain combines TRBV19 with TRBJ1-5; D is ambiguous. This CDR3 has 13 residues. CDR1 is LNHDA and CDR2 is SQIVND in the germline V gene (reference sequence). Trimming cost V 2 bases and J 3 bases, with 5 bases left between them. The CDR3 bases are TGTGCCAGTAGTATACGGGTCAATCAGCCCCAGCATTTT. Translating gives CASSIRVNQPQHF. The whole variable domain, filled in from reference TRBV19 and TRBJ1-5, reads DGGITQSPKYLFRKEGQNVTLSCEQNLNHDAMYWYRQDPGQGLRLIYYSQIVNDFQKGDIAEGYSVSREKKESFPLTVTSAQKNPTAFYLCASSIRVNQPQHFGDGTRLSIL.